This TCR beta chain was captured in a study of CD8+ T cells in alopecia areata. Study background: Treated patients swallowed 5 to 10 mg of oral tofacitinib twice daily.

Treatment defined: oral pan-JAK inhibitor, 5-10 mg twice daily. Sequencing templates came from extracted RNA that was reverse transcribed into cDNA. Sequencing was performed with immunoSEQ multiplex PCR; in TCRdb, only in-frame clones are kept and a portion is missing. The table includes some 240,000 clones, about 58% detected once. Germline V gene data show CDR1 as SGHVS and CDR2 as FNYEAQ. V lost 1 base and J 2 bases, leaving 8 bases between the germline ends. The CDR3 covers 14 residues. The sequencing here drew on CD4+ T cells sorted from blood, taken at week 4, from a patient treated with tofacitinib. This TCR came from a human donor with alopecia areata. The chain combines TRBV7-6 with TRBJ2-5; D gene ambiguous. The DNA of the CDR3 is TGTGCCAGCAGCTTAGGTGAACAGCAAGAGACCCAGTACTTC. Amino acids: CASSLGEQQETQYF.